These T cell receptor beta chains were read from a single sample in a study of blood T cell repertoires in COVID-19. Profiled with immunoSEQ multiplex PCR; TCRdb holds only in-frame clones, not every one. Of around 250,000 clones listed, almost 85% were seen once; the top ten hold approximately 15%. The material sequenced was PBMCs or T cells enriched from blood (not recorded which). These receptors were collected from a man in his forties who had recovered from COVID-19. Both conserved end residues are part of each CDR3.

CDR3: CASSPTELSYGYTF; V: TRBV3-1/TRBV3-2
CDR3: CASSLAPLGGGYTF; V: TRBV5-5
CDR3: CASSRQSGETQYF; V: TRBV12-3/TRBV12-4
CDR3: CASRDTNTGELFF; V: TRBV6-5
CDR3: CASSQGSGPGNQPQHF; V: TRBV4-1
CDR3: CASRGGTGEQYF; V: TRBV3-1/TRBV3-2
CDR3: CASSPGPGQIYEQYF; V: TRBV7-2
CDR3: CASSKTGGSPLHF; V: TRBV5-5
CDR3: CASSLGTGSRLAGYTF; V: TRBV11-2
CDR3: CSVWTGGTEAFF; V: TRBV29-1
CDR3: CASSSTTSGPYEQYF; V: TRBV28
CDR3: CASSEQAGSPLHF; V: TRBV2
CDR3: CASSQRGEQYF; V: TRBV3-1/TRBV3-2
CDR3: CASTKTFAYSNQPQHF; V: TRBV19
CDR3: CASSQEGTSEGGELFF; V: TRBV4-2
CDR3: CASSLVSLVLTEQFF; V: TRBV5-1
CDR3: CASSATSGELFF; V: TRBV9
CDR3: CASSISGIDTQYF; V: TRBV7-9
CDR3: CATRRQGTNTGELFF; V: TRBV6-5
CDR3: CASSLGTTDFYGYTF; V: TRBV7-6
CDR3: CASSWGRSYEQYF; V: TRBV27
CDR3: CASSSTGNYGYTF; V: TRBV5-1
CDR3: CASSPRTGHTEAFF; V: TRBV9
CDR3: CASSLGGGTEAFF; V: TRBV7-2